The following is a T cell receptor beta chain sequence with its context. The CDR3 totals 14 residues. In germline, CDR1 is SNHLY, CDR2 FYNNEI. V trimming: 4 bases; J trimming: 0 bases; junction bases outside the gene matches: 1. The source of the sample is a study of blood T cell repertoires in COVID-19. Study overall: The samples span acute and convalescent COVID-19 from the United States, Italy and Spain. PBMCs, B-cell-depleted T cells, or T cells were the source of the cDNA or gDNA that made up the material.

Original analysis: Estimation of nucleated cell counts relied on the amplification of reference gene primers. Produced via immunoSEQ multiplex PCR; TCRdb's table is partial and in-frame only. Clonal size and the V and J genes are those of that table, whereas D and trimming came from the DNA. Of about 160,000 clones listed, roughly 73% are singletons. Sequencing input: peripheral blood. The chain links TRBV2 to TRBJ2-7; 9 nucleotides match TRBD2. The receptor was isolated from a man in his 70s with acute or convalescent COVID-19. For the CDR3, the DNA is TGTGCCAGCAGTGTTAGCGGGAGCTCCTACGAGCAGTACTTC. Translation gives CASSVSGSSYEQYF.